The 9 T cell receptor beta chains in this list originate from one sample, sequenced in a study of CD8 T cells in cerebrospinal fluid in Alzheimer's disease. TCRdb derives one entry per CDR3 protein from the 10x single-cell sequencing reads, leaving out DNA. Its table records some 1,000 distinct CDR3 sequences. The sequencing input was cerebrospinal fluid. The source of these receptors is a human donor in good health.

This clonotype is identified as medium-sized (0.01 to 0.1%) from frequency. The V and J genes are TRBV12-3 or TRBV12-4 and TRBJ2-7; TCRdb reports TRBD1, a call that lacks DNA to check it against. CDR3 length equals 14 residues. CDR3 amino acids: CASTPPDRVDEQYF.

This clonotype is classed as large by frequency. CDR3 protein: CASSNREGAFF. The chain links TRBV27 to TRBJ1-1. The CDR3 extends over 11 amino acids. CDR1 and CDR2 from the germline V gene are MNHEY and SMNVEV (reference sequence).

Considering frequency, this clonotype is large. This rearrangement joins TRBV5-5 to TRBJ1-2. The germline V gene encodes CDR1 SGHKS and CDR2 YYEKEE (reference sequence). This CDR3 has 11 residues. CDR3 sequence: CASSWDYGYTF.

Frequency places this clonotype as medium-sized. The chain recombines TRBV5-1 with TRBJ2-5; TCRdb designates TRBD2, a call that cannot be tested without DNA. This CDR3 has 15 amino acids. Germline assignment: CDR1 SGHRS and CDR2 YFSETQ. CDR3: CASSGGTSGVETQYF.

This clonotype ranks as large in terms of frequency. V and J are TRBV5-1 and TRBJ1-1. The length of the CDR3 is 12 residues. CDR1 is SGHRS and CDR2 is YFSETQ in the germline V gene. The CDR3 region is CASSPESAEAFF. The full variable domain, completed using reference TRBV5-1 and TRBJ1-1, is KAGVTQTPRYLIKTRGQQVTLSCSPISGHRSVSWYQQTPGQGLQFLFEYFSETQRNKGNFPGRFSGRQFSNSRSEMNVSTLELGDSALYLCASSPESAEAFFGQGTRLTVV.

This clonotype counts as large by frequency. The V and J genes are TRBV5-1 and TRBJ2-3. Germline lookup yields CDR1 SGHRS and CDR2 YFSETQ. CDR3 length: 11 amino acids. The CDR3 loop reads CASSFADTQYF.

This chain's CDR3 is CASSTLAGGKQDTQYF. The chain combines TRBV5-6 with TRBJ2-3; TCRdb returns TRBD2, unconfirmable since there is no DNA. Germline-derived CDR1 and CDR2 are SGHDT and YYEEEE. The CDR3 is 16 amino acids.

Its frequency marks this clonotype as large. J is TRBJ2-4 and V is TRBV6-1; TCRdb gives TRBD1 as the D gene, but with no DNA this cannot be confirmed. This CDR3 is built from 11 residues. CDR1 MNHNS and CDR2 SASEGT come from the germline V gene. The CDR3 region is CASSEEGIQYF.

This clonotype shows up as medium-sized (0.01 to 0.1%) by frequency. The chain links TRBV11-2 to TRBJ2-2; as DNA is missing, the TRBD2 call by TCRdb cannot be tested. Germline assignment: CDR1 SGHAT and CDR2 FQNNGV. The CDR3 totals 15 residues. CDR3 sequence: CASSGDLGLIGELFF. The full variable domain, completed using reference TRBV11-2 and TRBJ2-2, is EAGVAQSPRYKIIEKRQSVAFWCNPISGHATLYWYQQILGQGPKLLIQFQNNGVVDDSQLPKDRFSAERLKGVDSTLKIQPAKLEDSAVYLCASSGDLGLIGELFFGEGSRLTVL.